The clone carrying this TCR beta chain showed up many times. Its antigen is undetermined. The hyperthyroidism patients, aged 18 to 65, had been newly diagnosed, with under 2 months' duration. The data were obtained in a study of Graves' ophthalmopathy and Graves' hyperthyroidism. The authors amplified TCR beta CDR3 regions, and they did so from RNA transcripts for repertoire sequencing. After a first-round RT-PCR with HTBI primers, a second-round multiplex PCR was run. Each CDR3 protein is one row after TCRdb ran MiXCR on the multiplex PCR reads. The repertoire consists of 560,000 or so distinct CDR3 sequences, with 35% to 45% occurring once and the leading ten covering about 4.6%. The CDR3 loop spans 13 amino acids. Germline loops: CDR1 KGHDR, CDR2 SFDVKD. V shed 3 bases and J shed 9 bases, with 10 bases lying between them. Whole-study results and caveats: With almost 90% sensitivity and approximately 80% specificity, a 13-signature model separated ophthalmopathy from stable hyperthyroidism.

The TCR was taken from an adult man with Graves' hyperthyroidism. Sequenced sample: peripheral blood or thyroid tissue (not recorded which). V is TRBV24-1 and J is TRBJ2-2; the D is unclear. In DNA form, the CDR3 reads TGTGCCACCAGTGATCCCACCGTAAGGGAGCTGTTTTTT. Translating gives CATSDPTVRELFF.